This TCR beta chain was observed in a study of radiation and T cells in renal cell carcinoma. Study-wide background: Nephrectomy followed 15 Gy stereotactic body radiation by 4 weeks. Regarding the study as a whole: Pretreatment tumor biopsies were lacking, so baseline clonotypes are unknown.

Time point of the sample: blood 2 weeks post-SBRT. Regarding treatment: 15 Gy SBRT to primary tumor, nephrectomy 4 weeks later. After SBRT, blood was collected at 2 and 4 weeks, plus baseline. This renal cell carcinoma was of the clear cell type. CDR1 is MRHNA, CDR2 SNTAGT, per germline. Trimming took 6 bases from V and 7 from J; bases not matched to a gene: 7. This CDR3 is built from 14 residues. This clone was seen a few times. Its cognate antigen is unknown. The data were produced by immunoSEQ multiplex PCR, yet TCRdb's version contains in-frame clones alone and is incomplete. The sample holds some 75,000 clones, 82% seen once.

The rearrangement uses TRBV6-4 and TRBJ2-2, with 8 bases lining up with TRBD1. This receptor was identified in a man aged 60 to 69 with renal cell carcinoma. Here the sequenced sample was blood, taken from a patient whose treatment included radiotherapy and nephrectomy. The CDR3 here is CASRAGQANGELFF. The CDR3 coding sequence is TGTGCCAGCAGGGCGGGACAGGCAAACGGGGAGCTGTTTTTT.